A single sample is the source of the 19 T cell receptor beta chains below, sequenced in a study of PD-L1 blockade in urothelial cancer. The sample's time point: peripheral blood 6 weeks after treatment start. Some clones are missing from TCRdb's copy, which holds only in-frame ones; the method was immunoSEQ multiplex PCR. The table includes 40,000 to 55,000 clones, under 95% detected once. Sequenced here: PBMCs, sampled around atezolizumab (anti-PD-L1) treatment. The source is a man aged 70 or older with urothelial cancer.

This chain uses TRBV7-2 with TRBJ2-7; D remains ambiguous. CDR3 length equals 12 residues. Trimming removed 5 bases at V and 0 bases at J, with 5 bases between. In germline, CDR1 is SGHTA, CDR2 FQGNSA. The DNA for the CDR3 is TGTGCCAGCAGCCTGAGCTCCTACGAGCAGTACTTC. It is translated as CASSLSSYEQYF. Drawing the rest from reference TRBV7-2 and TRBJ2-7, the complete variable domain is GAGVSQSPSNKVTEKGKDVELRCDPISGHTALYWYRQSLGQGLEFLIYFQGNSAPDKSGLPSDRFSAERTGGSVSTLTIQRTQQEDSAVYLCASSLSSYEQYFGPGTRLTVT.

A single count supports this clone. The chain couples TRBV9 to TRBJ2-7; the match to TRBD2 covers 7 bases. V lost 2 bases, J lost 6 bases, and 8 bases stayed unmatched. This CDR3 region has 14 residues. The germline V gene has CDR1 SGDLS and CDR2 YYNGEE. CDR3 nucleotides: TGTGCCAGCAGCGTTTCGGCGGGAGTTTCCGAGCAGTACTTC. Protein: CASSVSAGVSEQYF.

This clone was recorded a few times. CDR3 loop: CASSPGQGTEAFF. Here the CDR3 DNA reads TGCGCCAGCAGTCCAGGTCAGGGCACTGAAGCTTTCTTT. This sequence joins TRBV10-1 and TRBJ1-1, with D perhaps matching TRBD1 (5 bases). V was trimmed by 5 bases and J by 4 bases, leaving 11 bases between them. The CDR3 length is 13 residues. Germline V gene sequence: CDR1 WNHNN, CDR2 SYGVQD (reference sequence).

This rearrangement joins TRBV2 to TRBJ2-4; TRBD2 aligns across 9 bases. After removal of 1 base from V and 2 bases from J, the junction contained 12 bases not matched to a gene. The germline V gene encodes CDR1 SNHLY and CDR2 FYNNEI. The CDR3 is made up of 19 amino acids. CDR3 loop: CASSEGRRRAGGTKNIQYF. The CDR3, as DNA: TGTGCCAGCAGTGAAGGGAGGAGGAGGGCGGGAGGGACCAAAAACATTCAGTACTTC.

This chain links TRBV6-6 with TRBJ1-4; D remains unclear. This CDR3 comprises 13 residues. V lost 2 bases to trimming and J lost 8 bases, with 9 bases between them. The V gene's germline CDR1 is MNHNY and CDR2 SVGAGI (reference sequence). CDR3 residues: CASSYHGPEKLFF. In nucleotides, the CDR3 is TGTGCCAGCAGTTACCACGGTCCGGAAAAACTGTTTTTT.

This chain joins TRBV15 and TRBJ2-6; 7 bases match TRBD2. The germline V gene encodes CDR1 LNHNV and CDR2 YYDKDF (reference sequence). CDR3 length: 17 residues. J was trimmed by 2 bases and V by 3 bases; bases with no gene match: 7. The CDR3 sequence: CATSRGRGGAGANVLTF. As DNA, the CDR3 is TGTGCCACCAGCAGGGGGAGGGGAGGGGCTGGGGCCAACGTCCTGACTTTC.

This clone is a singleton in its sample. This chain joins TRBV27 and TRBJ2-1; TRBD2 agrees at 16 bases. The CDR3 length is 14 residues. Germline V gene lookup returns CDR1 MNHEY and CDR2 SMNVEV (reference sequence). V trimming: 6 bases; J trimming: 13 bases; junction bases outside the gene matches: 6. CDR3 nucleotide sequence: TGTGCCAGCAGACCGGGACTAGCGGGAGGGGGTCAGTTCTTC. This gives the protein CASRPGLAGGGQFF.

This clone came up once. V usage is TRBV6-5 and J usage is TRBJ2-2; maybe TRBD1 (7 bases). The germline gives CDR1 MNHEY, CDR2 SVGAGI. Deletions cut 7 bases from V and 14 bases from J, with 17 bases between. The CDR3 loop spans 12 amino acids. CDR3 sequence (DNA): TGTGCCAGCACCAAGCCAGGGGGGCTACTGTTTTTT. Encoded protein: CASTKPGGLLFF.

The chain couples TRBV16 to TRBJ2-7; 16 bases align to TRBD2. This CDR3 spans 18 amino acids. Germline CDR1 KGHSY, CDR2 FQNENV. V dropped 4 bases and J dropped 2; count of bases not matched to a gene: 8. As DNA, the CDR3 is TGTGCCAGCAGCCCCGGGACTAGCGGGAGGGGGCGGACCTACGAGCAGTACTTC. This sequence encodes CASSPGTSGRGRTYEQYF.

This chain connects TRBV10-1 to TRBJ2-3; 14 positions match TRBD2. Germline lookup yields CDR1 WNHNN and CDR2 SYGVQD (reference sequence). This CDR3 contains 16 residues. The ends lost 6 bases at V and 3 bases at J; junction bases unmatched: 5. In nucleotides, the CDR3 is TGCGCCAGCAGCCCCGGGACTAGCGGGAGAACAGATACGCAGTATTTT. Translation gives CASSPGTSGRTDTQYF.

The V gene is TRBV30, the J gene TRBJ1-2, with D maybe TRBD1 (6 bases). Trimming left V 0 bases short and J 4 bases short, with 9 bases between. There are 13 residues in the CDR3. The germline V gene encodes CDR1 GTSNPN and CDR2 SVGIG (reference sequence). This chain's CDR3 is CAWSVAQGYGYTF. CDR3 nucleotide sequence: TGTGCCTGGAGTGTAGCACAGGGCTATGGCTACACCTTC.

This chain links TRBV11-2 with TRBJ2-1; 9 nucleotides line up with TRBD2. Germline V gene data show CDR1 as SGHAT and CDR2 as FQNNGV. V lost 1 base and J lost 10; bases outside the gene matches: 8. The CDR3 loop spans 15 amino acids. The CDR3 DNA sequence: TGTGCCAGCAGCTTAGTTGCGGGACTAGCCCGCGAGCAGTTCTTC. Its translation is CASSLVAGLAREQFF.

This rearrangement joins TRBV11-2 to TRBJ2-7; 11 bases map to TRBD2. The CDR3 covers 15 residues. V lost 5 bases and J lost 2; bases outside the gene matches: 5. The germline V gene has CDR1 SGHAT and CDR2 FQNNGV. CDR3 nucleotides: TGTGCCAGCAGCCCCCTGACTAGCGGGGCCTACGAGCAGTACTTC. Its protein is CASSPLTSGAYEQYF.

This chain links TRBV12-5 with TRBJ1-2; 7 nucleotides line up with TRBD1. Losses at the gene ends were 5 bases for V and 4 bases for J; bases not matched to a gene: 7. The CDR3 sequence is 14 residues long. Germline-derived CDR1 and CDR2 are LGHNT and FRNRAP. CDR3 protein: CASGAYRGSYGYTF. CDR3 nucleotides: TGTGCTAGTGGTGCTTACAGGGGTTCCTATGGCTACACCTTC.

This clone was seen a few times. This specimen includes other DNA sequences encoding the same CDR3. V and J are TRBV5-6 and TRBJ1-2, with D possibly matching TRBD1 (6 bases). The germline V gene encodes CDR1 SGHDT and CDR2 YYEEEE. Trimming pared 1 base from V and 4 bases from J, leaving 11 bases between. The CDR3 totals 14 residues. The CDR3 reads CASSLTGSGYGYTF. CDR3 nucleotides: TGTGCCAGCAGCTTGACAGGGAGCGGCTATGGCTACACCTTC.

V is TRBV27 and J is TRBJ2-3; D is ambiguous. The CDR3 consists of 13 residues. Germline assignment: CDR1 MNHEY and CDR2 SMNVEV (reference sequence). With 2 bases removed from V and 6 bases from J, the gap between germline ends came to 9 bases. DNA for the CDR3: TGTGCCAGCAGTTTAGGCCCAACGGATACGCAGTATTTT. Protein: CASSLGPTDTQYF.

The count of this clone is one. The rearrangement joins TRBV27 to TRBJ2-1; a possible D gene is TRBD1 (5 bases). Per germline, CDR1 MNHEY and CDR2 SMNVEV (reference sequence). This CDR3 has 16 amino acids. The ends were cut back, 4 bases at V and 6 bases at J, with 19 bases in the middle. The CDR3 region is CASSSPGHEPINEQFF. The CDR3 DNA sequence: TGTGCCAGCAGTTCCCCAGGACACGAGCCAATCAATGAGCAGTTCTTC.

This chain uses TRBV5-1 with TRBJ2-2; 9 bases fit TRBD1. This CDR3 spans 16 amino acids. CDR1 is SGHRS and CDR2 is YFSETQ in the germline V gene. The J segment lost 3 bases and the V segment lost 0 bases, leaving 3 bases of the junction unmatched. CDR3 sequence reads: CASSLGWDRDTGELFF. As DNA, the CDR3 is TGCGCCAGCAGCTTGGGTTGGGACAGGGACACCGGGGAGCTGTTTTTT.

This clone appeared a single time. The genes are TRBV28 and TRBJ2-5; 10 bases map to TRBD1. The CDR3 contains 15 residues. The V and J ends lost 5 bases and 6 bases, in that order; junction bases with no gene match: 9. The V gene's germline CDR1 is MDHEN and CDR2 SYDVKM. The CDR3 loop is CASSDGQGERKTQYF. The DNA of the CDR3 is TGTGCCAGCAGTGATGGACAGGGGGAGAGAAAGACCCAGTACTTC.